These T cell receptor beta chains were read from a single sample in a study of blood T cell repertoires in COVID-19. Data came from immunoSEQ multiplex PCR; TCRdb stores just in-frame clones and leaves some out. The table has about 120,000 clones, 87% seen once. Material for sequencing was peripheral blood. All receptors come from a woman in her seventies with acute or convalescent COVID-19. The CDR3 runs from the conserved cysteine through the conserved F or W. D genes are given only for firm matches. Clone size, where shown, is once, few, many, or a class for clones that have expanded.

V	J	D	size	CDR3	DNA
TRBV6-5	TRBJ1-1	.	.	CASRQLITEAFF	TGTGCCAGCCGACAGTTGATCACTGAAGCTTTCTTT
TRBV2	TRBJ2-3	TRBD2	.	CASRSGGTSGEGTDTQYF	TGTGCCAGCAGATCGGGCGGGACTAGCGGGGAGGGCACAGATACGCAGTATTTT
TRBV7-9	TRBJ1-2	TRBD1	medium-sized	CASSETGASNSNYGYTF	TGTGCCAGCAGCGAAACAGGGGCGTCTAACTCTAACTATGGCTACACCTTC
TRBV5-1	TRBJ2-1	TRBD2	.	CASSLGATSSYEQFF	TGCGCCAGCAGCTTGGGTGCGACTAGCTCATATGAGCAGTTCTTC
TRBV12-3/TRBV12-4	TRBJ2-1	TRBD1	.	CASSRDRVGEQFF	TGTGCCAGCAGCCGGGACAGGGTAGGTGAGCAGTTCTTC
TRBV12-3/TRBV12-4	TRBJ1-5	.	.	CASSFHQGPQHF	TGTGCCAGCAGTTTTCATCAGGGACCCCAGCATTTT
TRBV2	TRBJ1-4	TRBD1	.	CASTTQGAWGEKLFF	TGTGCCAGCACTACGCAGGGGGCGTGGGGTGAAAAACTGTTTTTT
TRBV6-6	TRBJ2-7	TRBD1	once	CASNDRVGYEQYF	TGTGCCAGCAACGACAGGGTAGGATACGAGCAGTACTTC
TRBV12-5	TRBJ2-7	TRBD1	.	CASGLAGQGRYEQYF	TGTGCTAGTGGTTTGGCCGGACAGGGCCGGTACGAGCAGTACTTC
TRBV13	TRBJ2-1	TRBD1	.	CASSSFWDRGLSYNEQFF	TGTGCCAGCAGCTCATTTTGGGACAGGGGCCTGTCCTACAATGAGCAGTTCTTC
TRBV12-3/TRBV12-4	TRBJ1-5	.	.	CASRGSSNQPQHF	TGTGCCAGCAGGGGGAGTAGCAATCAGCCCCAGCATTTT
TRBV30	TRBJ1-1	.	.	CAWSVFNGNEAFF	TGTGCCTGGAGTGTATTTAACGGGAATGAAGCTTTCTTT
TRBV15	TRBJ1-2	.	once	CATNRDPGRVHYGYTF	TGTGCCACCAACAGAGATCCGGGGAGGGTTCACTATGGCTACACCTTC
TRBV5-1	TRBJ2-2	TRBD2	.	CATTSGGYLSTGELFF	TGCGCCACCACTAGCGGGGGGTACTTGAGCACCGGGGAGCTGTTTTTT
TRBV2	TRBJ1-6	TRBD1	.	CASRTGTGGSPLHF	TGTGCCAGCAGAACCGGGACAGGGGGCTCACCCCTCCACTTT
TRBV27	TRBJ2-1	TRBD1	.	CASSPPTGNDNEQFF	TGTGCCAGCAGTCCACCGACAGGGAACGACAATGAGCAGTTCTTC
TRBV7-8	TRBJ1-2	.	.	CASRTGARGSGNYGYTF	TGTGCCAGCAGAACAGGAGCCAGGGGAAGCGGTAACTATGGCTACACCTTC
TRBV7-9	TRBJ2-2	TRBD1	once	CASSGRGLYTGELFF	TGTGCCAGCAGCGGCAGGGGGCTCTACACCGGGGAGCTGTTTTTT
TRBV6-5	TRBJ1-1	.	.	CASSYSSGSTEAFF	TGTGCCAGCAGTTACTCATCGGGGAGCACTGAAGCTTTCTTT
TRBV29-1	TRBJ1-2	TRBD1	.	CSVEGGGGYTF	TGCAGCGTTGAAGGAGGGGGCGGCTACACCTTC
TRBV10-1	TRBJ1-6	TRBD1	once	CASSPILKQGVRNSPLHF	TGCGCCAGCAGTCCGATCCTTAAACAGGGGGTGCGAAATTCACCCCTCCACTTT
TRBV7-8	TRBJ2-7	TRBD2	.	CASSLAMGGSGGEQYF	TGTGCCAGCAGCTTAGCAATGGGGGGGTCTGGCGGGGAGCAGTACTTC
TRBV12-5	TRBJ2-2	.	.	CASGPRTAADTGELFF	TGTGCTAGTGGTCCAAGGACAGCCGCCGACACCGGGGAGCTGTTTTTT
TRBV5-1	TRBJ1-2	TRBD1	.	CASSPGRGQGNDHYGYTF	TGCGCCAGCAGCCCGGGTCGGGGACAGGGGAACGATCACTATGGCTACACCTTC
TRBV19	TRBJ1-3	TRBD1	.	CASAYGQAGNTIYF	TGTGCCAGTGCCTACGGACAGGCTGGAAACACCATATATTTT
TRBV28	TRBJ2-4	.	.	CASSRQVLAKNIQYF	TGTGCCAGCAGCCGACAAGTTTTAGCCAAAAACATTCAGTACTTC
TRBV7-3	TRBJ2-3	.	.	CASSPQGTRTDTQYF	TGTGCCAGCAGCCCTCAGGGAACCCGCACAGATACGCAGTATTTT
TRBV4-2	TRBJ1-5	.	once	CASSQERSSNNQPQHF	TGTGCCAGCAGCCAAGAACGAAGTAGTAACAATCAGCCCCAGCATTTT
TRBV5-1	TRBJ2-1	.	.	CASSPRQSSYNEQFF	TGCGCCAGCAGCCCCCGACAGAGCTCCTACAATGAGCAGTTCTTC
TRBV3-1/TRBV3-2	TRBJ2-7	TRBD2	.	CASSRQAGGYLEQYF	TGTGCCAGCAGCCGCCAAGCGGGGGGTTACCTCGAGCAGTACTTC
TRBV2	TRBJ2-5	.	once	CASSAIEQETQYF	TGTGCCAGCAGTGCTATCGAACAAGAGACCCAGTACTTC
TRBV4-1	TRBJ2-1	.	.	CASSPGRGFNYNEQFF	TGCGCCAGCAGCCCCGGTCGGGGGTTTAACTACAATGAGCAGTTCTTC
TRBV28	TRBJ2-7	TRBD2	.	CASSYHGREQYF	TGTGCCAGCAGTTACCACGGGAGGGAGCAGTACTTC
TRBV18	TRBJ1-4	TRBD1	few	CASSYRGRGNEKLFF	TGTGCCAGCTCGTACAGGGGGCGCGGGAATGAAAAACTGTTTTTT
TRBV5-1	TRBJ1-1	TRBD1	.	CASSLLGGLGTEAFF	TGCGCCAGCAGCTTGCTAGGGGGCCTAGGCACTGAAGCTTTCTTT
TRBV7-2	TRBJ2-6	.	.	CASRWTAGANVLTF	TGTGCCAGCAGGTGGACAGCTGGGGCCAACGTCCTGACTTTC
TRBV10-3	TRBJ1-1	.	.	CAIKPDLGEGENTEAFF	TGTGCCATCAAACCGGACCTTGGTGAGGGGGAAAACACTGAAGCTTTCTTT
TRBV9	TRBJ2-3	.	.	CASSVGTTHPGGDTQYF	TGTGCCAGCAGCGTAGGCACGACTCACCCAGGCGGGGATACGCAGTATTTT
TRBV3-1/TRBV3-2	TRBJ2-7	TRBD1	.	CASSPGTATYEQYF	TGTGCCAGCAGCCCTGGGACAGCGACCTACGAGCAGTACTTC
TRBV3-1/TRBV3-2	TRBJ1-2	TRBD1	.	CASSLQGVTNLGYTF	TGTGCCAGCAGCCTACAGGGGGTCACGAATCTTGGCTACACCTTC
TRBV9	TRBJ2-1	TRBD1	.	CASSPRTGGPYNEQFF	TGTGCCAGCAGCCCGCGGACAGGGGGGCCCTACAATGAGCAGTTCTTC
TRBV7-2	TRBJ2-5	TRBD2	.	CASSLGVTSGEETQYF	TGTGCCAGCAGCTTAGGGGTGACTAGCGGGGAAGAGACCCAGTACTTC
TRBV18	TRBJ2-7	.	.	CASSDAARPTSYEQYF	TGTGCCAGCTCCGACGCAGCCAGGCCTACCTCCTACGAGCAGTACTTC
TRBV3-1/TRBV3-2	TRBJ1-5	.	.	CASSQQDSNQPQHF	TGTGCCAGCAGCCAACAGGATAGCAATCAGCCCCAGCATTTT
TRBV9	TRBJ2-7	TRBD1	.	CASSPGTGSYEQYF	TGTGCCAGCAGCCCCGGGACAGGCTCCTACGAGCAGTACTTC
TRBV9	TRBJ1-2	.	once	CASSPRGTGGSYGYTF	TGTGCCAGCAGCCCACGAGGCACGGGGGGTAGCTATGGCTACACCTTC
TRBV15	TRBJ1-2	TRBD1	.	CATSTQGGPYGYTF	TGTGCCACCAGCACTCAGGGGGGCCCCTATGGCTACACCTTC